One sample yielded the 32 T cell receptor beta chains listed below, sequenced in a study of cytomegalovirus exposure and HLA in healthy donors. 60 Vbeta and 13 Jbeta primers were used in PCR. Only in-frame clones appear in the TCRdb table, and some are missing; sequencing was by immunoSEQ multiplex PCR. The sample lists 95,000 to 150,000 clones; 78% were seen once. The sequenced sample was PBMCs. The source is a man in his forties or fifties in good health and CMV-seronegative.

The rearrangement uses TRBV5-1 and TRBJ2-2, with D maybe TRBD1 (6 bases). The CDR3 is 14 amino acids. The V end lost 6 bases, the J end lost 3 bases, and 12 bases lay between the germline ends. Germline V gene sequence: CDR1 SGHRS, CDR2 YFSETQ. CDR3 in DNA: TGCGCCAGCAAACGGACAGCCTACACCGGGGAGCTGTTTTTT. This codes for CASKRTAYTGELFF.

This clone has a handful of counts. The chain joins TRBV7-9 to TRBJ1-1; D is undetermined. V gave up 2 bases and J gave up 7 bases, with 5 bases separating them. This CDR3 has 11 residues. Germline V gene sequence: CDR1 SEHNR, CDR2 FQNEAQ (reference sequence). The CDR3 DNA follows: TGTGCCAGCAGCTTAAGGAGTGAAGCTTTCTTT. Translated: CASSLRSEAFF. Using reference TRBV7-9 and TRBJ1-1 for the parts outside the CDR3, the full variable domain is DTGVSQNPRHKITKRGQNVTFRCDPISEHNRLYWYRQTLGQGPEFLTYFQNEAQLEKSRLLSDRFSAERPKGSFSTLEIQRTEQGDSAMYLCASSLRSEAFFGQGTRLTVV.

The chain joins TRBV7-9 to TRBJ2-5, with TRBD1 as a possible D gene (6 bases). Germline V gene lookup returns CDR1 SEHNR and CDR2 FQNEAQ (reference sequence). Trimming took 5 bases from V and 4 from J, leaving 14 bases between them. The CDR3 extends over 14 amino acids. CDR3 amino acids: CASSAQGIGETQYF. The CDR3 DNA follows: TGTGCCAGCAGCGCGCAGGGGATTGGAGAGACCCAGTACTTC.

The V gene is TRBV28, the J gene TRBJ2-7; D is possibly TRBD1 (5 bases). The CDR3 is 14 amino acids. Germline V gene lookup returns CDR1 MDHEN and CDR2 SYDVKM. V gave up 1 base and J gave up 4 bases, with 11 bases separating them. DNA for the CDR3: TGTGCCAGCAGTTTATCCCTCGACAGATACGAGCAGTACTTC. It yields the protein CASSLSLDRYEQYF.

This clone was observed a handful of times. The chain recombines TRBV28 with TRBJ1-1; D gene unclear. Per the germline V gene, CDR1 is MDHEN and CDR2 is SYDVKM. The CDR3 has 12 residues. V lost 10 bases and J 8 bases, leaving 17 bases between the germline ends. Here the CDR3 DNA reads TGTGCCACCACAAGGGAGGGATTGGAAGCTTTCTTT. This encodes CATTREGLEAFF.

This chain connects TRBV19 to TRBJ2-6, with TRBD1 matching 7 bases. Trimming cost V 6 bases and J 1 base; bases outside gene matches: 9. This CDR3 is 17 amino acids long. Looked up from germline, CDR1 is LNHDA and CDR2 is SQIVND (reference sequence). The CDR3 DNA is TGTGCCAGTAGCGTGACAGGGTCACGTTCTGGGGCCAACGTCCTGACTTTC. Translating gives CASSVTGSRSGANVLTF.

The chain combines TRBV10-3 with TRBJ1-1; no firm D call. The CDR3 has 14 amino acids. CDR1 and CDR2 (germline): ENHRY, SYGVKD. V lost 6 bases and J 3 bases, leaving 14 bases between the germline ends. The CDR3 protein is CAIRGSGGDTEAFF. CDR3 in DNA: TGTGCCATCAGGGGCTCGGGAGGCGACACTGAAGCTTTCTTT.

Only one count was recorded for this clone. V usage is TRBV7-3 and J usage is TRBJ2-2; D is possibly TRBD1 (6 bases). This CDR3 spans 14 amino acids. V shed 6 bases and J shed 1 base, with 9 bases lying between them. CDR1 and CDR2 (germline): SGHTA, FQGTGA. The CDR3 region has the DNA TGTGCCAGCAGAAGGACAGTGAACACCGGGGAGCTGTTTTTT. Residues: CASRRTVNTGELFF.

The chain couples TRBV28 to TRBJ1-5; 8 bases map to TRBD1. The germline V gene encodes CDR1 MDHEN and CDR2 SYDVKM. V trimming: 2 bases; J trimming: 5 bases; junction bases outside the gene matches: 5. This CDR3 region has 15 residues. The CDR3 protein is CASSLDQGAYQPQHF. DNA for the CDR3: TGTGCCAGCAGTTTAGATCAGGGGGCCTATCAGCCCCAGCATTTT.

J is TRBJ1-2 and V is TRBV5-1; D possibly corresponds to TRBD1 (6 bases). This CDR3 is 14 amino acids long. Trimming shortened V by 4 bases and J by 8 bases, and 18 bases separated the two germline ends. Germline V gene lookup returns CDR1 SGHRS and CDR2 YFSETQ. CDR3 bases: TGCGCCAGCAGCGCCCAGGGGACCCGAGTCGGCTACACCTTC. This sequence encodes CASSAQGTRVGYTF.

This chain connects TRBV6-1 to TRBJ1-6; D perhaps matches TRBD1 (5 bases). CDR3 length equals 15 residues. Germline V gene data show CDR1 as MNHNS and CDR2 as SASEGT. V gave up 6 bases and J gave up 5 bases, with 14 bases separating them. The CDR3 DNA reads as TGTGCCAGCAGCGACCAGGGCTCGGATAATTCACCCCTCCACTTT. Protein sequence: CASSDQGSDNSPLHF.

The V and J genes are TRBV10-1 and TRBJ2-2; 9 bases are a match to TRBD1. The junction had 4 bases not matched to a gene; V was cut back by 10 bases and J by 1 base. This CDR3 has 14 amino acids. The germline V gene encodes CDR1 WNHNN and CDR2 SYGVQD (reference sequence). CDR3 DNA: TGCGCCACCCCGGGACAGGGGAACACCGGGGAGCTGTTTTTT. Its translation: CATPGQGNTGELFF.

There are a few counts of this clone. The chain recombines TRBV30 with TRBJ1-2, with TRBD1 matching 8 bases. Per germline, CDR1 GTSNPN and CDR2 SVGIG (reference sequence). V lost 3 bases to trimming and J lost 5 bases; unmatched junction nucleotides: 11. This CDR3 is 15 amino acids long. Written as DNA, the CDR3 is TGTGCCTGGAGGACTGACGGGACAGGAAGATATGGCTACACCTTC. Translated, it gives CAWRTDGTGRYGYTF.

CDR3 region: CASSRLSHKETQYF. DNA for the CDR3: TGTGCCAGCAGCCGCCTGTCCCACAAAGAGACCCAGTACTTC. This chain joins TRBV14 and TRBJ2-5; D is undetermined. The V and J ends lost 4 bases and 3 bases respectively, with 12 bases between them. Germline lookup yields CDR1 SGHDN and CDR2 FVKESK. The CDR3 is made up of 14 amino acids. Using reference TRBV14 and TRBJ2-5 for the parts outside the CDR3, the full variable domain is EAGVTQFPSHSVIEKGQTVTLRCDPISGHDNLYWYRRVMGKEIKFLLHFVKESKQDESGMPNNRFLAERTGGTYSTLKVQPAELEDSGVYFCASSRLSHKETQYFGPGTRLLVL.

V and J are TRBV25-1 and TRBJ1-5, with D unresolved. CDR1 is MGHDK, CDR2 SYGVNS, per germline. V lost 3 bases and J lost 2, with 14 bases in between. This CDR3 contains 16 residues. The chain's CDR3 is CASSDSALGGNQPQHF. In DNA form, the CDR3 reads TGTGCCAGCAGTGACTCCGCCCTCGGGGGCAATCAGCCCCAGCATTTT. Supplemented by reference TRBV25-1 and TRBJ1-5, the full variable domain reads EADIYQTPRYLVIGTGKKITLECSQTMGHDKMYWYQQDPGMELHLIHYSYGVNSTEKGDLSSESTVSRIRTEHFPLTLESARPSHTSQYLCASSDSALGGNQPQHFGDGTRLSIL.

The CDR3 region has the DNA TGTGCCTGGCACCCTGGGGCAGGGCTCTACTATGGCTACACCTTC. This gives the protein CAWHPGAGLYYGYTF. The J gene is TRBJ1-2, the V gene TRBV30, with D perhaps TRBD1 (5 bases). V was clipped by 5 bases and J by 3 bases, with 19 bases between them. This CDR3 region has 15 residues. Germline V gene sequence: CDR1 GTSNPN, CDR2 SVGIG (reference sequence).

This sequence joins TRBV6-5 and TRBJ1-5; D is ambiguous. CDR3 size: 15 residues. Trimming cost V 8 bases and J 0 bases, with 14 bases left between them. Germline CDR1 is MNHEY and CDR2 is SVGAGI. CDR3 DNA sequence: TGTGCCAGCTCGAGGCAGCCTTATAGCAATCAGCCCCAGCATTTT. It encodes CASSRQPYSNQPQHF.

This rearrangement joins TRBV6-4 to TRBJ2-1; TRBD2 matches at 9 bases. The CDR3 runs to 15 residues. With V trimmed by 6 bases and J by 5 bases, 8 bases remained unmatched. Germline V CDR1 and CDR2: MRHNA, SNTAGT. DNA for the CDR3: TGTGCCAGCAGCGGTAGCGGGGGAGGGAACAATGAGCAGTTCTTC. Its protein is CASSGSGGGNNEQFF.

The table lists this clone with a few counts. V is TRBV15 and J is TRBJ2-7, with D perhaps TRBD1 (6 bases). The length of the CDR3 is 19 residues. The germline V gene has CDR1 LNHNV and CDR2 YYDKDF (reference sequence). Trimming took 3 bases from V and 3 from J, leaving 27 bases between them. The CDR3 DNA reads as TGTGCCACCAGCAGGGGGGCTGCATTCGCAGACAGCGGAATCTACGAGCAGTACTTC. It encodes CATSRGAAFADSGIYEQYF.

This chain connects TRBV27 to TRBJ1-1; D is uncertain. Germline CDR1 reads MNHEY; CDR2 reads SMNVEV (reference sequence). The CDR3 sequence is 16 residues long. The V end was cut by 7 bases, the J end by 0 bases, with 18 bases between. The CDR3 DNA sequence: TGTGCCAGCACCCCTCGAACGAGGGAATTGAACACTGAAGCTTTCTTT. This gives the protein CASTPRTRELNTEAFF.

This sequence joins TRBV7-3 and TRBJ1-1, with a possible D match to TRBD1 (5 bases). Trimming removed 0 bases from V and 4 bases from J, with 18 bases in between. Germline CDR1 is SGHTA and CDR2 is FQGTGA. The CDR3 extends over 17 amino acids. CDR3 DNA: TGTGCCAGCAGCTTAACCCCCTCCCCCAGGGCGGCCACTGAAGCTTTCTTT. It yields the protein CASSLTPSPRAATEAFF.

The rearrangement uses TRBV19 and TRBJ1-2, with D possibly being TRBD1 (6 bases). The CDR3 spans 16 residues. V lost 3 bases and J lost 1, with 15 bases in between. CDR1 is LNHDA and CDR2 is SQIVND in the germline V gene (reference sequence). CDR3 region: CASSIRQVEFNYGYTF. The CDR3 DNA reads as TGTGCCAGTAGTATCAGACAGGTGGAGTTTAACTATGGCTACACCTTC.

This chain links TRBV27 with TRBJ2-3; no definite D call. The CDR3 loop spans 13 amino acids. V was pared by 1 base and J by 2 bases, with 4 bases between. The germline V gene encodes CDR1 MNHEY and CDR2 SMNVEV (reference sequence). The CDR3 is CASSLWATDTQYF. For the CDR3, the DNA is TGTGCCAGCAGTTTATGGGCCACAGATACGCAGTATTTT.

This chain joins TRBV18 and TRBJ1-2, with a weak D call TRBD1 (5 bases). Germline values: CDR1 KGHSH, CDR2 LQKENI. V was shortened by 0 bases and J by 7 bases, with 12 bases between the two germline ends. The CDR3 runs to 14 residues. Here the CDR3 reads CASSPPGDSAGYTF. The CDR3 region has the DNA TGTGCCAGCTCACCACCAGGGGATTCGGCTGGCTACACCTTC.

This clone was seen a few times. The chain is built from TRBV5-8 and TRBJ2-2; TRBD1 matches 7 bases. Germline V CDR1 and CDR2: SGHTS, YDEGEE. V lost 4 bases to trimming and J lost 5 bases; unmatched junction nucleotides: 14. This CDR3 has 17 amino acids. The DNA for the CDR3 is TGTGCCAGCAGCCAAAGGGACAGAGGGCCCTATACCGGGGAGCTGTTTTTT. This codes for CASSQRDRGPYTGELFF.

V gene TRBV30 combines with J gene TRBJ1-2, with D possibly TRBD1 on 5 matching bases. V lost 7 bases and J 1 base, leaving 10 bases between the germline ends. From germline, CDR1 is GTSNPN and CDR2 SVGIG (reference sequence). CDR3 size: 12 residues. DNA of the CDR3: TGTGCCTTCATGACAGATAACTATGGCTACACCTTC. This sequence encodes CAFMTDNYGYTF.

CDR3 amino acids: CASSSQGLGNTEAFF. The CDR3 DNA sequence: TGTGCCAGCAGCTCACAGGGCTTAGGGAACACTGAAGCTTTCTTT. J is TRBJ1-1 and V is TRBV7-3; a weak D match, TRBD1 (6 bases). This CDR3 has 15 residues. Germline CDR1 reads SGHTA; CDR2 reads FQGTGA. The V end lost 4 bases, the J end lost 1 base, and 13 bases lay between the germline ends.

The CDR3 spells CASGDSSPNTEAFF. The CDR3 coding sequence is TGTGCCAGCGGCGATAGCAGCCCAAACACTGAAGCTTTCTTT. The rearrangement joins TRBV7-9 to TRBJ1-1; D uncertain. V lost 8 bases and J lost 2, with 15 bases in between. Germline V gene data show CDR1 as SEHNR and CDR2 as FQNEAQ (reference sequence). The CDR3 extends over 14 amino acids.

The genes are TRBV19 and TRBJ1-2; 8 nucleotides agree with TRBD1. Germline-derived CDR1 and CDR2 are LNHDA and SQIVND (reference sequence). CDR3 size: 15 residues. With V trimmed by 0 bases and J by 8 bases, 8 bases remained unmatched. CDR3 loop: CASSIDFAGGAGYTF. Written as DNA, the CDR3 is TGTGCCAGTAGTATAGATTTTGCAGGGGGCGCGGGCTACACCTTC.

The chain links TRBV19 to TRBJ2-7; 7 bases match TRBD1. V lost 5 bases and J lost 0; bases outside the gene matches: 4. The CDR3 is made up of 14 amino acids. The germline V gene encodes CDR1 LNHDA and CDR2 SQIVND (reference sequence). CDR3 amino acids: CASSRQGGSYEQYF. The CDR3 DNA reads TGTGCCAGTAGTCGACAGGGCGGCTCCTACGAGCAGTACTTC.

The chain couples TRBV4-2 to TRBJ2-2, with 10 nucleotides matching TRBD2. Germline V gene data show CDR1 as LGHNA and CDR2 as YNFKEQ. The CDR3 has 18 residues. Unmatched junction bases numbered 8, after V lost 0 bases and J lost 4 bases. CDR3 nucleotide sequence: TGTGCCAGCAGCCAAGATCAAGCGGGGGGGCCGGGCACCGGGGAGCTGTTTTTT. It codes for CASSQDQAGGPGTGELFF.

The chain is built from TRBV5-1 and TRBJ2-2; 16 bases map to TRBD2. V lost 4 bases, J lost 0 bases, and 0 bases stayed unmatched. Germline loops: CDR1 SGHRS, CDR2 YFSETQ. The CDR3 has 17 amino acids. CDR3 protein: CASSGTSGGANTGELFF. The CDR3 DNA sequence: TGCGCCAGCAGCGGGACTAGCGGGGGGGCGAACACCGGGGAGCTGTTTTTT.